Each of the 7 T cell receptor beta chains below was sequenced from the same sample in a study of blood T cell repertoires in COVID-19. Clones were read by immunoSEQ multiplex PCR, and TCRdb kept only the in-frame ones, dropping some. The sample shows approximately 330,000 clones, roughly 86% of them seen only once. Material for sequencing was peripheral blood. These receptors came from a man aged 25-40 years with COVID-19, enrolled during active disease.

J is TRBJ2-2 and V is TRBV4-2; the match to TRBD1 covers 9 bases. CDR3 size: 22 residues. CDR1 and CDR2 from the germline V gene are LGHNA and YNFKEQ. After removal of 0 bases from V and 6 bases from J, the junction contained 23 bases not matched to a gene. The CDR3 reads CASSQDRPRGGQGFGMAGELFF. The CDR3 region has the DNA TGTGCCAGCAGCCAAGATCGCCCTAGGGGGGGACAGGGATTTGGTATGGCCGGGGAGCTGTTTTTT.

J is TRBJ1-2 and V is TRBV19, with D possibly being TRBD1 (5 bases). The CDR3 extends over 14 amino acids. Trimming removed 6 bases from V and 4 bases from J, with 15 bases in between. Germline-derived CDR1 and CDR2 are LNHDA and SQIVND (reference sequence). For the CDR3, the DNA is TGTGCCAGTAGAATCGACAGAGCGGGCTATGGCTACACCTTC. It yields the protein CASRIDRAGYGYTF.

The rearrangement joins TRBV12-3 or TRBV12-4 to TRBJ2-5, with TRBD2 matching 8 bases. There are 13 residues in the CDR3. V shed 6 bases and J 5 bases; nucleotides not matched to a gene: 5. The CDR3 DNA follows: TGTGCCAGCAGCCCGGGGGGGCCTGAGACCCAGTACTTC. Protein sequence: CASSPGGPETQYF.

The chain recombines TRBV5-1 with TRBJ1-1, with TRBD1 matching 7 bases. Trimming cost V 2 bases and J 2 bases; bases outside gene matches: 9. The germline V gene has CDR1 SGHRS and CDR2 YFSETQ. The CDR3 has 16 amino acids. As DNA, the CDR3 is TGCGCCAGCAGCTTTTCCACAGGGGCTGTAAACACTGAAGCTTTCTTT. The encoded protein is CASSFSTGAVNTEAFF.

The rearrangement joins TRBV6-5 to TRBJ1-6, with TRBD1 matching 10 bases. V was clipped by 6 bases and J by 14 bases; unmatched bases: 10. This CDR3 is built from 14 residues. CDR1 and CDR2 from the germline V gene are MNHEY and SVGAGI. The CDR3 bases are TGTGCCAGCAGGCGAGGGACAGGGGTGATTGCCCTCCACTTT. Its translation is CASRRGTGVIALHF.

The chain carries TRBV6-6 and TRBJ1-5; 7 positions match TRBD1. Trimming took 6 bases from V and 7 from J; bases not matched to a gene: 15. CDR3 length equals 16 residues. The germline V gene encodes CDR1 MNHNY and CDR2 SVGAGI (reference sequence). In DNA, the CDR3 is TGTGCCAGCAGCCCCCCCCTGACAGGGTTGAGGCAGCCCCAGCATTTT. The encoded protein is CASSPPLTGLRQPQHF.

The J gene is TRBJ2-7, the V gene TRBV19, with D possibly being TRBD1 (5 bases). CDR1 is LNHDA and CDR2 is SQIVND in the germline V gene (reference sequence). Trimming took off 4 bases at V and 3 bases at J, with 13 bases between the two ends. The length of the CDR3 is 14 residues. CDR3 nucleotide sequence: TGTGCCAGTAGTACCATAGGGGATTACTACGAGCAGTACTTC. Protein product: CASSTIGDYYEQYF. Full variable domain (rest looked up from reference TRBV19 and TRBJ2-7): DGGITQSPKYLFRKEGQNVTLSCEQNLNHDAMYWYRQDPGQGLRLIYYSQIVNDFQKGDIAEGYSVSREKKESFPLTVTSAQKNPTAFYLCASSTIGDYYEQYFGPGTRLTVT.